This is a list of T cell receptor beta chains from one sample in a study of shared clonotypes between healthy human individuals. This table comes from immunoSEQ multiplex PCR, and its TCRdb copy is limited to in-frame clones, with some not included. The sample includes under 1,100,000 clones, around 74% of them seen just once. Specimen: memory CD4+ T cells sorted from blood. The receptors stem from a man aged 18 to 30 in good health. CDR3s include the opening cysteine and the closing phenylalanine or tryptophan. A D gene is named only where the DNA matches it firmly. Size values are once, few and many counts, or a class for expanded clones, and some rows have none.

TRBJ2-5	-	-	TRBV7-9	CASSLAAGSGETQYF	TGTGCCAGCAGCTTAGCGGCGGGATCGGGAGAGACCCAGTACTTC
TRBJ2-7	-	TRBD2	TRBV28	CATAGGREQYF	TGTGCCACAGCGGGGGGGAGAGAGCAGTACTTC
TRBJ2-7	-	TRBD2	TRBV11-2	CASSVTSGSYEQYF	TGTGCCAGCAGCGTGACTAGCGGATCCTACGAGCAGTACTTC
TRBJ2-5	once	TRBD2	TRBV28	CASSPLAGAQETQYF	TGTGCCAGCAGTCCGCTAGCGGGGGCCCAAGAGACCCAGTACTTC
TRBJ2-7	-	TRBD1	TRBV7-9	CASSLGQGEGRVMDYEQYF	TGTGCCAGCAGCTTAGGACAGGGCGAGGGGCGGGTGATGGATTACGAGCAGTACTTC
TRBJ1-1	-	TRBD1	TRBV19	CASSPFRGTETRISFEAFF	TGTGCCAGTAGTCCCTTTAGGGGGACAGAAACGAGGATTTCATTTGAAGCTTTCTTT
TRBJ1-1	-	TRBD1	TRBV2	CASSGDSINTEAFF	TGTGCCAGCAGTGGGGACAGTATCAACACTGAAGCTTTCTTT
TRBJ2-1	few	-	TRBV11-2	CASSLGGIADSYNEQFF	TGTGCCAGCAGCCTAGGGGGAATAGCGGATTCCTACAATGAGCAGTTCTTC
TRBJ1-1	-	-	TRBV5-1	CASSLAGSSLEAFF	TGCGCCAGCAGCTTGGCCGGAAGTTCTCTGGAAGCTTTCTTT
TRBJ1-2	once	TRBD1	TRBV6-1	CASKYRGGNYGYTF	TGTGCCAGCAAATACAGGGGGGGAAACTATGGCTACACCTTC
TRBJ2-1	few	TRBD2	TRBV27	CASSPRSSGGRNEQFF	TGTGCCAGCAGTCCCCGGTCTAGCGGGGGGCGGAATGAGCAGTTCTTC
TRBJ2-3	-	TRBD2	TRBV5-1	CASSPPGLARTTDTQYF	TGCGCCAGCAGCCCCCCCGGACTAGCGCGCACCACAGATACGCAGTATTTT
TRBJ2-7	-	-	TRBV6-1	CASSEALSVPSYEQYF	TGTGCCAGCAGTGAAGCGTTATCCGTCCCGTCCTACGAGCAGTACTTC
TRBJ2-1	few	TRBD1	TRBV5-1	CASSLQGAGYNEQFF	TGCGCCAGCAGCTTGCAGGGGGCCGGCTACAATGAGCAGTTCTTC
TRBJ1-6	-	TRBD1	TRBV19	CARRDRSRSPLHF	TGTGCCAGAAGGGACAGGTCGAGGTCACCCCTCCACTTT
TRBJ1-2	-	-	TRBV7-2	CASSLGAGVSYGYTF	TGTGCCAGCAGCTTAGGGGCAGGGGTTAGCTATGGCTACACCTTC
TRBJ1-2	-	-	TRBV15	CATSSHSEGGFYGYTF	TGTGCCACCAGCTCTCACTCCGAGGGAGGGTTCTATGGCTACACCTTC
TRBJ1-1	-	TRBD1	TRBV6-5	CASSYSSGQGAEAFF	TGTGCCAGCAGTTACTCGAGCGGGCAGGGGGCTGAAGCTTTCTTT
TRBJ2-3	-	-	TRBV7-9	CASSPPGLRATDTQYF	TGTGCCAGCAGCCCCCCTGGACTGCGCGCGACAGATACGCAGTATTTT
TRBJ2-5	few	TRBD2	TRBV18	CASSPWTSGRQSGETQYF	TGTGCCAGCTCACCGTGGACTAGCGGGAGGCAGTCAGGAGAGACCCAGTACTTC
TRBJ1-1	-	TRBD1	TRBV7-9	CASTPNRGNTEAFF	TGTGCCAGCACCCCAAACAGGGGGAACACTGAAGCTTTCTTT
TRBJ1-5	-	-	TRBV18	CASSPTGNQPQHF	TGTGCCAGCTCCCCCACAGGGAACCAGCCCCAGCATTTT
TRBJ2-3	-	-	TRBV29-1	CSVGILGIAQTDTQYF	TGCAGCGTTGGAATCTTGGGGATAGCGCAAACAGATACGCAGTATTTT
TRBJ2-7	-	-	TRBV27	CASSLSLRGKRYEQYF	TGTGCCAGCAGTTTATCTTTACGAGGGAAGAGATACGAGCAGTACTTC
TRBJ1-6	-	TRBD1	TRBV27	CASSTDREDLNSPLHF	TGTGCCAGCAGCACTGACAGGGAGGATCTTAATTCACCCCTCCACTTT
TRBJ2-5	-	-	TRBV5-1	CASKQGETQYF	TGCGCCAGCAAACAGGGAGAGACCCAGTACTTC
TRBJ2-3	-	-	TRBV11-2	CASSPDLKSGDTQYF	TGTGCCAGCAGCCCGGACCTCAAATCCGGAGATACGCAGTATTTT
TRBJ2-7	-	-	TRBV30	CAWSYMKRRVYF	TGTGCCTGGAGCTACATGAAGCGCAGGGTCTACTTC
TRBJ1-2	-	-	TRBV29-1	CSVGSYNYGYTF	TGCAGCGTTGGGAGTTATAACTATGGCTACACCTTC
TRBJ2-6	-	-	TRBV18	CASSPDRYSSGANVLTF	TGTGCCAGCTCACCGGACAGATACAGCTCTGGGGCCAACGTCCTGACTTTC
TRBJ1-4	few	-	TRBV6-1	CASSEVGGEKLFF	TGTGCCAGCAGTGAGGTGGGGGGTGAAAAACTGTTTTTT
TRBJ1-1	-	TRBD1	TRBV5-8	CASSLGTGKMNTEAFF	TGTGCCAGCAGCTTGGGGACAGGGAAAATGAACACTGAAGCTTTCTTT
TRBJ1-2	-	TRBD1	TRBV28	CASTPSGQGANYGYTF	TGTGCCAGCACCCCGTCGGGACAGGGGGCGAACTATGGCTACACCTTC
TRBJ2-1	-	-	TRBV5-1	CASSLGSAPSSYNEQFF	TGCGCCAGCAGCTTGGGCTCGGCGCCTAGCTCCTACAATGAGCAGTTCTTC
TRBJ2-7	-	-	TRBV6-6	CASSYSGAFEQYF	TGTGCCAGCAGTTACTCGGGGGCGTTCGAGCAGTACTTC
TRBJ2-1	-	TRBD2	TRBV5-1	CASHTLAGSYNEQFF	TGCGCCAGCCACACCCTAGCGGGAAGCTACAATGAGCAGTTCTTC
TRBJ2-5	once	TRBD2	TRBV7-2	CASSRGLATGQETQYF	TGTGCCAGCAGCCGGGGACTAGCGACCGGCCAAGAGACCCAGTACTTC
TRBJ2-5	few	TRBD1	TRBV7-2	CASSLGNPGQGRETQYF	TGTGCCAGCAGCTTAGGCAATCCGGGACAGGGTCGGGAGACCCAGTACTTC
TRBJ2-7	-	-	TRBV28	CASSLSTSLYEQYF	TGTGCCAGCAGTCTCTCGACTAGTTTGTACGAGCAGTACTTC
TRBJ1-1	-	-	TRBV5-4	CASSPPRGSVSTEAFF	TGTGCCAGCAGCCCTCCCAGGGGCTCCGTGAGCACTGAAGCTTTCTTT
TRBJ1-5	-	TRBD1	TRBV5-8	CASSHKTGFNQPQHF	TGTGCCAGCAGCCACAAGACAGGGTTTAATCAGCCCCAGCATTTT
TRBJ1-5	-	-	TRBV9	CASSGNRGSTIGSNQPQHF	TGTGCCAGCAGCGGGAACCGGGGCTCGACAATCGGAAGCAATCAGCCCCAGCATTTT
TRBJ1-2	-	-	TRBV5-6	CASSYRALNYGYTF	TGTGCCAGCAGCTACAGGGCGCTGAACTATGGCTACACCTTC
TRBJ2-5	-	TRBD1	TRBV6-1	CASRGTVKETQYF	TGTGCCAGCAGGGGGACAGTCAAAGAGACCCAGTACTTC
TRBJ2-7	once	-	TRBV29-1	CSVTSPGGEQYF	TGCAGCGTCACATCCCCTGGCGGCGAGCAGTACTTC
TRBJ1-3	many	-	TRBV5-1	CASPPRGGQTGNTIYF	TGCGCCAGCCCCCCTCGAGGGGGACAAACTGGAAACACCATATATTTT
TRBJ2-7	-	-	TRBV27	CASSLHLWSYEQYF	TGTGCCAGCAGTTTACATCTGTGGTCCTACGAGCAGTACTTC
TRBJ1-6	-	TRBD1	TRBV7-2	CASSSDRDSPLHF	TGTGCCAGCAGCTCGGACAGGGATTCACCCCTCCACTTT